This TCR beta chain was recorded in a study of cytomegalovirus exposure and HLA in healthy donors. The CDR3 consists of 13 residues. Trimming stripped 3 bases from V and 0 bases from J, with 5 bases between. Germline values: CDR1 SGDLS, CDR2 YYNGEE. Notes on the study in general: A later analysis reportedly identified an Asian-associated ancestry cluster as carrying fewer N-insertions than the 666-donor mean.

Details on this clone: Its antigen is not known.

Primers for the PCR totalled 60 Vbeta and 13 Jbeta. Clones were sequenced by immunoSEQ multiplex PCR, and TCRdb holds only the in-frame ones, with some missing. The sample includes more than 100,000 clones, 65% to 80% of them seen just once. The sample consisted of PBMCs. The rearrangement joins TRBV9 to TRBJ2-3; D is unresolved. The TCR originated in a woman aged 18-29 years in good health and CMV-seronegative. The CDR3 loop is CASSAYSTDTQYF. For the CDR3, the DNA is TGTGCCAGCAGCGCTTATAGCACAGATACGCAGTATTTT.